These 20 T cell receptor beta chains share one sample of origin, sequenced in a study of shared clonotypes between healthy human individuals. Profiling relied on immunoSEQ multiplex PCR, and the TCRdb table lists in-frame clones only, not all of them. The table lists around 340,000 clones, about 73% of them singletons. The sequenced sample was memory CD4+ T cells sorted from blood. Subset noted: CD45RA-negative fraction. These receptors all stem from a man aged 25 to 40 in good health.

The chain couples TRBV5-1 to TRBJ2-3; D remains ambiguous. Germline lookup yields CDR1 SGHRS and CDR2 YFSETQ. The length of the CDR3 is 15 residues. V was pared by 4 bases and J by 0 bases, with 12 bases between. The CDR3 sequence is CASSAEMKSTDTQYF. In DNA form, the CDR3 reads TGCGCCAGCAGCGCCGAGATGAAAAGCACAGATACGCAGTATTTT.

The chain joins TRBV18 to TRBJ2-5, with D hard to call. Trimming stripped 2 bases from V and 4 bases from J, with 14 bases between. This CDR3 has 15 residues. Germline lookup yields CDR1 KGHSH and CDR2 LQKENI. For the CDR3, the DNA is TGTGCCAGCTCACCAGATGTTACCCCGGGAGAGACCCAGTACTTC. As protein: CASSPDVTPGETQYF.

This chain links TRBV5-5 with TRBJ2-4; possibly TRBD2 for D (5 bases). Trimming shortened V by 0 bases and J by 0 bases, and 10 bases separated the two germline ends. CDR1 and CDR2 (germline): SGHKS, YYEKEE (reference sequence). The CDR3 spans 16 residues. The CDR3 DNA is TGTGCCAGCAGCTTGGTCCCAGCGGAAGCCAAAAACATTCAGTACTTC. The encoded protein is CASSLVPAEAKNIQYF.

V gene TRBV25-1 combines with J gene TRBJ2-2; the D is unclear. Trimming removed 7 bases from V and 2 bases from J, with 5 bases in between. Germline CDR1 is MGHDK and CDR2 is SYGVNS. The CDR3 spans 12 residues. The CDR3 loop is CASTGNTGELFF. The CDR3 DNA reads as TGTGCCAGCACCGGAAACACCGGGGAGCTGTTTTTT.

The CDR3 sequence is CASSRQGRTEKLFF. The CDR3, as DNA: TGTGCCAGCTCACGACAGGGGCGGACTGAAAAACTGTTTTTT. The V gene is TRBV18, the J gene TRBJ1-4, with 8 bases aligning to TRBD1. This CDR3 comprises 14 residues. In germline, CDR1 is KGHSH, CDR2 LQKENI. V dropped 4 bases and J dropped 7; count of bases not matched to a gene: 5.

The chain employs TRBV5-4 and TRBJ1-5, with D perhaps matching TRBD1 (6 bases). This CDR3 spans 18 amino acids. V was trimmed by 3 bases and J by 2 bases, leaving 21 bases between them. CDR1 is SGHNT and CDR2 is YYREEE in the germline V gene (reference sequence). CDR3 sequence: CASSSRGGHDYGNQPQHF. CDR3 coding DNA: TGTGCCAGCAGCTCAAGGGGGGGACATGACTATGGCAATCAGCCCCAGCATTTT. Combining the CDR3 with reference TRBV5-4 and TRBJ1-5 gives the whole variable domain ETGVTQSPTHLIKTRGQQVTLRCSSQSGHNTVSWYQQALGQGPQFIFQYYREEENGRGNFPPRFSGLQFPNYSSELNVNALELDDSALYLCASSSRGGHDYGNQPQHFGDGTRLSIL.

The chain carries TRBV19 and TRBJ1-1, with TRBD1 matching 8 bases. This CDR3 comprises 15 residues. Trimming took 5 bases from V and 3 from J; bases not matched to a gene: 8. From germline, CDR1 is LNHDA and CDR2 SQIVND (reference sequence). This chain's CDR3 is CASSRQGTVYTEAFF. Here the CDR3 DNA reads TGTGCCAGTAGTCGACAGGGGACAGTGTACACTGAAGCTTTCTTT.

This chain joins TRBV14 and TRBJ2-5; 8 nucleotides agree with TRBD2. Unmatched junction bases numbered 15, after V lost 1 base and J lost 5 bases. CDR1 and CDR2 (germline): SGHDN, FVKESK. This CDR3 contains 18 residues. CDR3 sequence (DNA): TGTGCCAGCAGCCAAGGGCTTTTGGCGGGAGGCCTTCGGGAGACCCAGTACTTC. Translating it yields CASSQGLLAGGLRETQYF.

This clone was counted ten times or more. The rearrangement uses TRBV7-6 and TRBJ1-4; D gene unclear. Per germline, CDR1 SGHVS and CDR2 FNYEAQ. The CDR3 is made up of 14 amino acids. Trimming removed 3 bases from V and 1 base from J, with 6 bases in between. The CDR3 spells CASSLLGTNEKLFF. CDR3 sequence (DNA): TGTGCCAGCAGCTTGTTAGGAACTAATGAAAAACTGTTTTTT.

This clone came up once. V and J are TRBV14 and TRBJ2-5; the D is unclear. The CDR3 contains 15 residues. CDR1 SGHDN and CDR2 FVKESK come from the germline V gene. Trimming removed 0 bases from V and 2 bases from J, with 10 bases in between. The CDR3 coding sequence is TGTGCCAGCAGCCAAGATCGAACGCAACAAGAGACCCAGTACTTC. It yields the protein CASSQDRTQQETQYF.

The rearrangement joins TRBV11-3 to TRBJ2-1; weak D call: TRBD1 (6 bases). The CDR3 spans 15 residues. In germline, CDR1 is SGHNT, CDR2 YENEEA. Trimming took off 5 bases at V and 8 bases at J, with 19 bases between the two ends. The DNA of the CDR3 is TGTGCCAGCAGCATTACAGGGAACGCTATGGATGAGCAGTTCTTC. Translation gives CASSITGNAMDEQFF. The full variable domain, with the rest looked up from reference TRBV11-3 and TRBJ2-1, is EAGVVQSPRYKIIEKKQPVAFWCNPISGHNTLYWYLQNLGQGPELLIRYENEEAVDDSQLPKDRFSAERLKGVDSTLKIQPAELGDSAVYLCASSITGNAMDEQFFGPGTRLTVL.

J is TRBJ2-7 and V is TRBV4-3; D gene unclear. CDR3 length: 15 amino acids. Deletions cut 1 base from V and 2 bases from J, with 12 bases between. Germline V gives CDR1 LGHNA, CDR2 YSLEER. The CDR3 DNA sequence: TGCGCCAGCAGCCAAGGTGGCAGGCAAACCTACGAGCAGTACTTC. Translating gives CASSQGGRQTYEQYF.

V gene TRBV28 combines with J gene TRBJ1-5; the match to TRBD1 covers 7 bases. Germline V gene lookup returns CDR1 MDHEN and CDR2 SYDVKM. CDR3 length: 16 residues. The J segment lost 7 bases and the V segment lost 4 bases, leaving 13 bases of the junction unmatched. CDR3 nucleotide sequence: TGTGCCAGCAGTTCCGGCATGACAGGGAGTGGCCAGCCCCAGCATTTT. It translates to CASSSGMTGSGQPQHF.

The gene calls are TRBV11-2 and TRBJ2-1; 11 positions match TRBD2. Per the germline V gene, CDR1 is SGHAT and CDR2 is FQNNGV. V shed 6 bases and J 6 bases; nucleotides not matched to a gene: 10. The CDR3 is made up of 16 amino acids. Written as DNA, the CDR3 is TGTGCCAGCAGTCCAACCGGGACTAGCGGTCCCAATGAGCAGTTCTTC. Protein sequence: CASSPTGTSGPNEQFF.

This clone was counted between two and nine times. This chain connects TRBV27 to TRBJ1-2, with D possibly matching TRBD1 (5 bases). Trimming cost V 2 bases and J 3 bases, with 13 bases left between them. The CDR3 is 15 residues long. From germline, CDR1 is MNHEY and CDR2 SMNVEV (reference sequence). CDR3 in amino acids: CASSLGQGPHYGYTF. For the CDR3, the DNA is TGTGCCAGCAGTTTAGGTCAGGGACCCCACTATGGCTACACCTTC.

This chain uses TRBV2 with TRBJ2-2; D is unclear. This CDR3 region has 15 residues. Trimming removed 2 bases at V and 3 bases at J, with 10 bases between. Germline V lookup: CDR1 SNHLY, CDR2 FYNNEI. The CDR3 region is CASSERARDTGELFF. Here the CDR3 DNA reads TGTGCCAGCAGTGAACGGGCCAGAGACACCGGGGAGCTGTTTTTT.

This clone occurred once. The chain recombines TRBV5-1 with TRBJ1-5; the D gene is possibly TRBD1 (5 bases). Germline V gene data show CDR1 as SGHRS and CDR2 as YFSETQ. V lost 0 bases to trimming and J lost 4 bases, with 8 bases between them. This CDR3 spans 14 amino acids. The DNA for the CDR3 is TGCGCCAGCAGCTTGGAGGGACTAAATCAGCCCCAGCATTTT. The encoded protein is CASSLEGLNQPQHF.

The V gene is TRBV7-6, the J gene TRBJ2-1; the D gene could be TRBD1 or TRBD2 (5 bases each). Germline-derived CDR1 and CDR2 are SGHVS and FNYEAQ. V was trimmed by 7 bases and J by 0 bases, leaving 25 bases between them. The CDR3 extends over 19 amino acids. The CDR3 coding sequence is TGTGCCAGCACCAAATCGCCGTGGGGACCTACCCTCTCCTACAATGAGCAGTTCTTC. Protein: CASTKSPWGPTLSYNEQFF.

This chain connects TRBV5-1 to TRBJ2-5, with 8 bases fitting TRBD1. V shed 4 bases and J 2 bases; nucleotides not matched to a gene: 7. The germline V gene has CDR1 SGHRS and CDR2 YFSETQ. The CDR3 covers 15 residues. As DNA, the CDR3 is TGCGCCAGCAGCACAGGGACAGGATCTCAAGAGACCCAGTACTTC. This encodes CASSTGTGSQETQYF.

This clone came up a few times. Other DNA sequences within the sample encode an identical CDR3. The V call is TRBV18, the J call TRBJ2-5; D gene unclear. The V and J ends lost 3 bases and 4 bases respectively, with 6 bases between them. The CDR3 extends over 12 amino acids. The germline V gene encodes CDR1 KGHSH and CDR2 LQKENI. The chain's CDR3 is CASSPRGETQYF. The DNA for the CDR3 is TGTGCCAGCTCACCCCGAGGAGAGACCCAGTACTTC.